This T cell receptor beta chain was sequenced for a study of control samples from healthy donors and cancer patients (TCRdb year 2020). Measured from the cysteine to the phenylalanine, the CDR3 is 13 residues long. The entry retains the CDR3 DNA only, 39 bases that are in frame from base 1. After removal of 6 bases from V and 7 bases from J, the junction retains 7 bases not matched to a gene. As encoded in the germline V gene, CDR1 is MNHEY while CDR2 is SVGAGI. Receptor libraries were prepared by the immunoSEQ multiplex PCR assay. Drawn from immuneACCESS, this table holds only the in-frame rearrangements with V and J called that TCRdb kept. Clones are partly lost; checked studies trace under half to an unresolved V gene and leave the rest unexplained. The sample contains 70,000 to 100,000 clones, around 90% of them found a single time. The top ten constitute less than 9% of the sample. As to this clone: Its antigen remains undetermined. Base-call qualities are not available, and no considerably larger clone is one nucleotide away.

The chain links TRBV6-5 with TRBJ1-2, with TRBD1 matching 8 junction bases. Sequences were obtained from blood. This TCR derives from a woman in her fifties or sixties in good health. The nucleotides are TGTGCCAGCAGAAAACAGGGGGAAGGTGGCTACACCTTC. This yields the protein CASRKQGEGGYTF.